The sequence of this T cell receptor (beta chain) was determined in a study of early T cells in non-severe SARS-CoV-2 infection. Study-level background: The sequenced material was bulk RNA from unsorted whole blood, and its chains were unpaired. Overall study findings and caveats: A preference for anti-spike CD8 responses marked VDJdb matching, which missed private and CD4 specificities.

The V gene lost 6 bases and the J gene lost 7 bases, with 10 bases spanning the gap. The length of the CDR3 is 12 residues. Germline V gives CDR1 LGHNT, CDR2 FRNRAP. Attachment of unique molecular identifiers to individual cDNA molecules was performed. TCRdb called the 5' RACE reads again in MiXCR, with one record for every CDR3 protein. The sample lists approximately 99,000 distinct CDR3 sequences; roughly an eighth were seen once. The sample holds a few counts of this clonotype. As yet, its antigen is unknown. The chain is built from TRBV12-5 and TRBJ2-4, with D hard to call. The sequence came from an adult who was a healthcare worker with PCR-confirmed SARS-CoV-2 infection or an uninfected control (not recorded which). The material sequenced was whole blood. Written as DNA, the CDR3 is TGTGCTAGTGGGCCCCCCAGGAACATTCAGTACTTC. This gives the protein CASGPPRNIQYF.